This record covers a single T cell receptor beta chain. This sample stems from a study of blood T cell repertoires in COVID-19. Study background: Both acute and convalescent COVID-19 samples were obtained from the United States, Italy and Spain. PBMCs, B-cell-depleted T cells, or T cells provided the cDNA or gDNA that made up the material.

The length of the CDR3 is 16 residues. Germline assignment: CDR1 SGDLS and CDR2 YYNGEE. Trimming took off 0 bases at V and 0 bases at J, with 7 bases between the two ends. In the original workflow: By means of reference gene primer amplification, nucleated cell counts were estimated. Generated by immunoSEQ multiplex PCR, the TCRdb table keeps only in-frame clones and is missing some. V and J calls and clone size are as listed in that table; D and trimming were resolved from the DNA. In the table there are around 280,000 clones, 70% to 90% of which are singletons. The sample consisted of peripheral blood. This rearrangement joins TRBV9 to TRBJ1-6; D gene ambiguous. This clonotype was sampled from a man in his 70s with acute or convalescent COVID-19. Here the CDR3 DNA reads TGTGCCAGCAGCGTAGACGGTAGCTCCTATAATTCACCCCTCCACTTT. Translating it yields CASSVDGSSYNSPLHF.